This TCR beta chain is from a study of response to subunit inactivated influenza vaccine. Findings of the study overall: Seasonal influenza vaccination, on each occasion, was suggested by the authors to recruit few new T cells.

About this clonotype: Its antigen is not known.

Deletions cut 4 bases from V and 4 bases from J, with 22 bases between. The germline V gene has CDR1 SGHAT and CDR2 FQDESV (reference sequence). This CDR3 has 18 amino acids. TCRdb re-analysed the RT-PCR reads in MiXCR, keeping a single row per CDR3 protein. The sample contains 500,000 to 600,000 distinct CDR3 sequences, approximately 12% of which appear only once. Specimen: PBMCs from blood, collected on the day of vaccination. The receptor comes from a middle-aged man who received an inactivated influenza vaccine. V and J are TRBV11-1 and TRBJ2-2, with unresolved D. The CDR3 nucleotides read TGTGCCAGCAGCTCGGATCCGGGTTTGCCCTTGAGCACCGGGGAGCTGTTTTTT. Its translation: CASSSDPGLPLSTGELFF.